The 13 T cell receptor beta chains below come from one sample, sequenced in a study of blood T cell repertoires in COVID-19. Repertoires were generated with immunoSEQ multiplex PCR, while TCRdb's copy carries only in-frame clones and drops some. This sample has some 200,000 clones, with approximately 84% found just once. The sequencing sample was made of PBMCs or T cells enriched from blood (not recorded which). Source of these receptors: a man aged 40-55 years who had recovered from COVID-19.

This chain links TRBV3-1 (or the pseudogene TRBV3-2) with TRBJ2-1, with D hard to call. Germline V gene lookup returns CDR1 LGHDT and CDR2 YNNKEL (reference sequence). V lost 0 bases and J lost 2, with 8 bases in between. CDR3 length: 15 amino acids. The CDR3 DNA sequence: TGTGCCAGCAGCCAAGATGGCATTGCCTACAATGAGCAGTTCTTC. Amino acids: CASSQDGIAYNEQFF.

J is TRBJ1-1 and V is TRBV30; D is ambiguous. CDR1 and CDR2 from the germline V gene are GTSNPN and SVGIG (reference sequence). The CDR3 totals 13 residues. Trimming removed 0 bases at V and 6 bases at J, with 11 bases between. The CDR3 nucleotides read TGTGCCTGGAGTGTAAGAGGAAGCGCTGAAGCTTTCTTT. Protein product: CAWSVRGSAEAFF.

The V and J genes are TRBV9 and TRBJ2-5; D is perhaps TRBD2 (6 bases). CDR3 length: 15 residues. V lost 0 bases and J lost 7, with 16 bases in between. Germline V lookup: CDR1 SGDLS, CDR2 YYNGEE. The CDR3 DNA sequence: TGTGCCAGCAGCGTAGCTGGACTCCGGGGGTCGACCCAGTACTTC. The encoded protein is CASSVAGLRGSTQYF.

CDR3: CASSSSRPYGYTF. The CDR3 region has the DNA TGTGCCAGCAGCTCCTCGAGGCCTTATGGCTACACCTTC. The chain is built from TRBV6-5 and TRBJ1-2; D gene uncertain. Looked up from germline, CDR1 is MNHEY and CDR2 is SVGAGI. Trimming took 6 bases from V and 5 from J, leaving 13 bases between them. CDR3 length equals 13 residues.

The chain couples TRBV27 to TRBJ1-4, with D tentatively TRBD1 (5 bases). Germline lookup yields CDR1 MNHEY and CDR2 SMNVEV (reference sequence). The CDR3 runs to 13 residues. V lost 2 bases and J 6 bases, leaving 7 bases between the germline ends. The CDR3: CASSLQGDEKLFF. CDR3 nucleotides: TGTGCCAGCAGTTTACAAGGGGATGAAAAACTGTTTTTT.

J is TRBJ2-3 and V is TRBV11-2, with 8 nucleotides matching TRBD1. Per germline, CDR1 SGHAT and CDR2 FQNNGV. V was clipped by 6 bases and J by 6 bases; unmatched bases: 14. The CDR3 is 16 residues long. This CDR3 reads CASSRPGQGAWDTQYF. The CDR3 DNA follows: TGTGCCAGCAGTCGCCCGGGCCAGGGGGCTTGGGATACGCAGTATTTT. The whole variable domain, filled in from reference TRBV11-2 and TRBJ2-3, reads EAGVAQSPRYKIIEKRQSVAFWCNPISGHATLYWYQQILGQGPKLLIQFQNNGVVDDSQLPKDRFSAERLKGVDSTLKIQPAKLEDSAVYLCASSRPGQGAWDTQYFGPGTRLTVL.

The rearrangement joins TRBV7-2 to TRBJ2-7; possible D gene TRBD2, 5 bases. Trimming took 3 bases from V and 0 from J, leaving 12 bases between them. Germline-derived CDR1 and CDR2 are SGHTA and FQGNSA. The CDR3 is made up of 15 amino acids. CDR3 nucleotides: TGTGCCAGCAGCTTCCCGGCGGGTCTCTCCTACGAGCAGTACTTC. Its translation is CASSFPAGLSYEQYF.

The chain is built from TRBV24-1 and TRBJ1-3; tentative D call: TRBD1 (6 bases). This CDR3 comprises 17 residues. V gave up 4 bases and J gave up 0 bases, with 15 bases separating them. The germline CDR1 and CDR2 sequences are KGHDR and SFDVKD. CDR3 bases: TGTGCCACCAGTGACCCCACGGACAGTTCCTCTGGAAACACCATATATTTT. Encoded protein: CATSDPTDSSSGNTIYF.

CDR3 region: CASSFLEGPLHF. The CDR3 bases are TGTGCCAGTAGTTTTCTTGAGGGACCCCTCCACTTT. The chain employs TRBV19 and TRBJ1-6; D is ambiguous. Germline V gene data show CDR1 as LNHDA and CDR2 as SQIVND (reference sequence). V dropped 5 bases and J dropped 12 bases, with 11 bases sitting between them. This CDR3 comprises 12 residues.

The genes are TRBV7-2 and TRBJ1-1; 11 bases line up with TRBD1. The germline gives CDR1 SGHTA, CDR2 FQGNSA. This CDR3 has 15 residues. Trimming at V came to 2 bases and at J to 9 bases, leaving 8 bases not matched to a gene. CDR3 residues: CASSLKPGQGGKAFF. CDR3 bases: TGTGCCAGCAGCTTAAAACCGGGACAGGGGGGTAAAGCTTTCTTT.

The rearrangement uses TRBV4-1 and TRBJ1-2; TRBD1 agrees at 9 bases. This CDR3 has 15 amino acids. Germline V CDR1 and CDR2: MGHRA, YSYEKL. The V gene end was trimmed by 4 bases and the J gene end by 1 base; junction bases not matched to a gene: 4. CDR3 loop: CASSPGTGHNYGYTF. CDR3 DNA sequence: TGCGCCAGCAGCCCAGGGACAGGGCATAACTATGGCTACACCTTC.

J is TRBJ2-2 and V is TRBV23-1; perhaps TRBD2 as D (7 bases). TRBV23-1 is given ORF status, its function remaining uncertain. Trimming stripped 8 bases from V and 4 bases from J, with 20 bases between. This CDR3 comprises 16 residues. CDR3 sequence reads: CASRRGGEMFTGELFF. The CDR3 region has the DNA TGCGCCAGCCGAAGGGGGGGAGAAATGTTCACCGGGGAGCTGTTTTTT.

This clone occurred once. The V gene is TRBV18, the J gene TRBJ2-7; 10 bases fit TRBD1. The ends lost 4 bases at V and 0 bases at J; junction bases unmatched: 6. CDR3 length: 16 amino acids. CDR1 and CDR2 (germline): KGHSH, LQKENI. The CDR3 DNA is TGTGCCAGCTCACGGGGGACAGGGGCCCTCTCCTACGAGCAGTACTTC. Protein sequence: CASSRGTGALSYEQYF.